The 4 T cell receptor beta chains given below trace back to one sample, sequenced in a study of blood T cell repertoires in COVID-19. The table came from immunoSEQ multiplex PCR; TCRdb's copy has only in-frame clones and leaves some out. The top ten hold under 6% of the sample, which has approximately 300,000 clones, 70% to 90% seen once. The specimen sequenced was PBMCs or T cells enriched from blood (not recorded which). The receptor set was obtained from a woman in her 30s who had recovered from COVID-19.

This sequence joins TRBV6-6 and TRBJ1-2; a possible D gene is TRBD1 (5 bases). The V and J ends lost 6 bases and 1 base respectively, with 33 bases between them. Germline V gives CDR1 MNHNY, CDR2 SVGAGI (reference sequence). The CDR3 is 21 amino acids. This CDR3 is CASSTRGSGRADNFVNYGYTF. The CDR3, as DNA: TGTGCCAGCAGCACTCGTGGTAGCGGGCGGGCGGACAATTTTGTTAACTATGGCTACACCTTC.

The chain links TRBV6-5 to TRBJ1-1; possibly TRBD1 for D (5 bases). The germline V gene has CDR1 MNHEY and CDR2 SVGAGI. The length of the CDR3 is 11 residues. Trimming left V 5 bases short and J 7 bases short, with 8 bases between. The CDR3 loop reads CASSTGDEAFF. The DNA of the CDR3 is TGTGCCAGCAGTACAGGAGATGAAGCTTTCTTT.

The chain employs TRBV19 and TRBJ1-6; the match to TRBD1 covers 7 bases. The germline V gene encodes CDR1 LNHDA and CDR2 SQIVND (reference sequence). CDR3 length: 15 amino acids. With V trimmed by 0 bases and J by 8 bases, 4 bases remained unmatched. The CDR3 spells CASSIEGRGYSPLHF. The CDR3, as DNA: TGTGCCAGTAGTATAGAGGGCAGGGGGTATTCACCCCTCCACTTT.

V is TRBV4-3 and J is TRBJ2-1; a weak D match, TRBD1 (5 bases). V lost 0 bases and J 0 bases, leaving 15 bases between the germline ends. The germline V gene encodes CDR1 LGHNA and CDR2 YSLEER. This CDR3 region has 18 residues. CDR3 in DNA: TGCGCCAGCAGCCAAGATCTGGCGTGGGGCATCTCCTACAATGAGCAGTTCTTC. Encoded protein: CASSQDLAWGISYNEQFF.